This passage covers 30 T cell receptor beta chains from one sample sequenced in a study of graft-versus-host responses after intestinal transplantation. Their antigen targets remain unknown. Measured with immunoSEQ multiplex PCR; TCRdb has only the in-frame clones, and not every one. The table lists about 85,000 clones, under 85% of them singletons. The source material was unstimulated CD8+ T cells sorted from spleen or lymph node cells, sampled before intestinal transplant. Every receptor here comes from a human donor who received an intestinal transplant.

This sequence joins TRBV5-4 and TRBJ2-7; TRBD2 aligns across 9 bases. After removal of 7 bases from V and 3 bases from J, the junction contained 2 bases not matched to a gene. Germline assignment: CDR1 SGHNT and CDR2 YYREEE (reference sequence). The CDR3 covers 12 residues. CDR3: CASGSGGYEQYF. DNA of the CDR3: TGTGCCAGCGGTAGCGGGGGCTACGAGCAGTACTTC.

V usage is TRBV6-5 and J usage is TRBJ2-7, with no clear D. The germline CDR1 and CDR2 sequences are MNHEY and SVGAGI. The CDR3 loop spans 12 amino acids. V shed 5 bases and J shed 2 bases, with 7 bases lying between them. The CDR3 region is CASSLSPYEQYF. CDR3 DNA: TGTGCCAGCAGTCTATCCCCCTACGAGCAGTACTTC.

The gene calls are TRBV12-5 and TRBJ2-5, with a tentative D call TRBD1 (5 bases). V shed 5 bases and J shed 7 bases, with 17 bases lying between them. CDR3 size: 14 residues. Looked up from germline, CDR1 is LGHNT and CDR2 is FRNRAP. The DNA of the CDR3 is TGTGCTAGTGGTCCACCGACAGCTCGAGGGACCCAGTACTTC. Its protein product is CASGPPTARGTQYF.

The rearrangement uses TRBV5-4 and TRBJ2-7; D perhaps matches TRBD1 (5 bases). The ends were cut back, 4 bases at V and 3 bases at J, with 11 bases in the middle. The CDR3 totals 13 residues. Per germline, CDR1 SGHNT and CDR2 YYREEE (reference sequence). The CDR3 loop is CASSVTANYEQYF. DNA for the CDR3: TGTGCCAGCAGCGTGACAGCGAACTACGAGCAGTACTTC.

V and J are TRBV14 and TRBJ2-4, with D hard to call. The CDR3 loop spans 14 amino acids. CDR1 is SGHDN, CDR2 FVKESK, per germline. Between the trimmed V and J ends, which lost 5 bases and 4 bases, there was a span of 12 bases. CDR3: CASSSAGSKNIQYF. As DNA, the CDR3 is TGTGCCAGCAGCTCGGCCGGGTCAAAAAACATTCAGTACTTC.

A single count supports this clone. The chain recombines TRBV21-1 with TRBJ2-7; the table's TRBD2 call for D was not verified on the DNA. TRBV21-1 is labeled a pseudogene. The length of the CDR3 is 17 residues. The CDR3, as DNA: TGTGCCAGCAGCAAAGGAAGCGGGCGGCGAGCTCCCTACGAGCAGTACTTC. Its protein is CASSKGSGRRAPYEQYF.

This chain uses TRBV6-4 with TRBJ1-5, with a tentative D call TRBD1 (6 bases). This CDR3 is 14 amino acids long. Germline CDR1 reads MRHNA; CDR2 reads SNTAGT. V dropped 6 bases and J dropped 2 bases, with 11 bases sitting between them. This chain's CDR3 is CASRGTWRNQPQHF. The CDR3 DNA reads TGTGCCAGCAGGGGGACATGGCGCAATCAGCCCCAGCATTTT.

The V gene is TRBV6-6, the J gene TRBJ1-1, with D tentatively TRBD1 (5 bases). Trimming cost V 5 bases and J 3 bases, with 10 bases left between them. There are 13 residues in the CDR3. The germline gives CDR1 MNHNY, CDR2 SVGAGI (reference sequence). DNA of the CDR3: TGTGCCAGCAGTAATTTCAGGGACACTGAAGCTTTCTTT. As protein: CASSNFRDTEAFF.

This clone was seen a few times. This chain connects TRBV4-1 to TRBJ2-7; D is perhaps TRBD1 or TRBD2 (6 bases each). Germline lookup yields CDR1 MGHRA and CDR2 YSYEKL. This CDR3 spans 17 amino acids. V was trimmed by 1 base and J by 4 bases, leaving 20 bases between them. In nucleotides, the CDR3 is TGCGCCAGCAGCCAAGTTAGGGGGGCCCTCCCCCCTTACGAGCAGTACTTC. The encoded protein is CASSQVRGALPPYEQYF.

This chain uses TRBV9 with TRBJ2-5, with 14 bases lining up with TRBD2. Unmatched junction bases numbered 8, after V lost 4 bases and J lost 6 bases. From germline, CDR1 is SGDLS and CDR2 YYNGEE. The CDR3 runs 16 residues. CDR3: CASSFGTSGSWKTQYF. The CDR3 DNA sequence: TGTGCCAGCAGCTTTGGGACTAGCGGGAGTTGGAAGACCCAGTACTTC.

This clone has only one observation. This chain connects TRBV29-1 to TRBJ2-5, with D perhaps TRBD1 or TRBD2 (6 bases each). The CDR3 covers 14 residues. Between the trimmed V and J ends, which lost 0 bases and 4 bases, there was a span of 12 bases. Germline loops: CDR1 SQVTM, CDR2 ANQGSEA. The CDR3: CSVEDQRGRETQYF. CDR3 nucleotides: TGCAGCGTTGAAGATCAACGGGGGCGAGAGACCCAGTACTTC.

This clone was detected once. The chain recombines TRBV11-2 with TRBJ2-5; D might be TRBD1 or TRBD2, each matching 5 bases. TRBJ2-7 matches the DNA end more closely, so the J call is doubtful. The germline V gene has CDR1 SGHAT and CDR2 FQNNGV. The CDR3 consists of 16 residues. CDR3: CASSIWGRGAIYEQYF. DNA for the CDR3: TGTGCCAGCAGCATCTGGGGGAGAGGGGCCATTTACGAGCAGTACTTC.

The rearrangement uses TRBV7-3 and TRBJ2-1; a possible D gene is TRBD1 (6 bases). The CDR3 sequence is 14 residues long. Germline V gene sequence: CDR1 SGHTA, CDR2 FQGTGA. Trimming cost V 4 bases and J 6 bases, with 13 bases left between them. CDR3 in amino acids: CASSSPGHSNEQFF. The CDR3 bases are TGTGCCAGCAGCTCGCCGGGACACTCCAATGAGCAGTTCTTC.

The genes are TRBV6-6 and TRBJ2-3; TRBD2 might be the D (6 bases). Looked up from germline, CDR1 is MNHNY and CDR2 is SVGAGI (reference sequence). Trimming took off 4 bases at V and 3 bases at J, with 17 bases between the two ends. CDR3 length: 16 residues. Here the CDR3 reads CASSFFREPQTDTQYF. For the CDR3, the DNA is TGTGCCAGCAGTTTTTTTCGGGAGCCGCAGACAGATACGCAGTATTTT.

The CDR3 nucleotides read TGTGCCAGTAGTATAAAGGGGGCTCTTTGGACTGAAGCTTTCTTT. This sequence encodes CASSIKGALWTEAFF. J is TRBJ1-1 and V is TRBV19; 7 bases map to TRBD1. The germline CDR1 and CDR2 sequences are LNHDA and SQIVND (reference sequence). J was trimmed by 5 bases and V by 2 bases; bases with no gene match: 8. The CDR3 consists of 15 residues. Filled out from reference TRBV19 and TRBJ1-1, the complete variable domain reads DGGITQSPKYLFRKEGQNVTLSCEQNLNHDAMYWYRQDPGQGLRLIYYSQIVNDFQKGDIAEGYSVSREKKESFPLTVTSAQKNPTAFYLCASSIKGALWTEAFFGQGTRLTVV.

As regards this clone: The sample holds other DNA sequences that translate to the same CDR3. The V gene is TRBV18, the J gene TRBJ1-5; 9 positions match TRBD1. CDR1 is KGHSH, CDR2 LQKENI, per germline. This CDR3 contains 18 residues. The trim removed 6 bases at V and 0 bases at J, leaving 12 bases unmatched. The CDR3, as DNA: TGTGCCAGCTCGCCATACAGGGGGCTGGGATATAGCAATCAGCCCCAGCATTTT. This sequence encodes CASSPYRGLGYSNQPQHF. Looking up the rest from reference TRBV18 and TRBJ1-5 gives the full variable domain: NAGVMQNPRHLVRRRGQEARLRCSPMKGHSHVYWYRQLPEEGLKFMVYLQKENIIDESGMPKERFSAEFPKEGPSILRIQQVVRGDSAAYFCASSPYRGLGYSNQPQHFGDGTRLSIL.

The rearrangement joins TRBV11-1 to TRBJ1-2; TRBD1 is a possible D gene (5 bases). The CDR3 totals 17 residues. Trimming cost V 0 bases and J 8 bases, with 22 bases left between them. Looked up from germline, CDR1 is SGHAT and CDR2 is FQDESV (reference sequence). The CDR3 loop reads CASSLAQGEGRPSGYTF. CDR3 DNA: TGTGCCAGCAGCTTAGCGCAGGGAGAAGGACGCCCGAGCGGCTACACCTTC. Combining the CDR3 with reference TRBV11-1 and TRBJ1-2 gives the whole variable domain EAEVAQSPRYKITEKSQAVAFWCDPISGHATLYWYRQILGQGPELLVQFQDESVVDDSQLPKDRFSAERLKGVDSTLKIQPAELGDSAMYLCASSLAQGEGRPSGYTFGSGTRLTVV.

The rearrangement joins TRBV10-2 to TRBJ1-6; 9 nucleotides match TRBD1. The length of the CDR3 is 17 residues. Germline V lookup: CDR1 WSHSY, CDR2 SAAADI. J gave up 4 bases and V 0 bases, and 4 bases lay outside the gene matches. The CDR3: CASSESEQGAYNSPLHF. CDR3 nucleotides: TGCGCCAGCAGTGAGTCTGAACAGGGGGCTTATAATTCACCCCTCCACTTT.

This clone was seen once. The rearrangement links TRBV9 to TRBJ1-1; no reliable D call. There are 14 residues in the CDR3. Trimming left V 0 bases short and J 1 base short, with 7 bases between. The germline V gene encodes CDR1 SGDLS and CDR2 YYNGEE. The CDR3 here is CASSVGQPNTEAFF. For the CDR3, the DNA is TGTGCCAGCAGCGTAGGGCAGCCGAACACTGAAGCTTTCTTT. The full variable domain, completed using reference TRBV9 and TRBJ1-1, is DSGVTQTPKHLITATGQRVTLRCSPRSGDLSVYWYQQSLDQGLQFLIQYYNGEERAKGNILERFSAQQFPDLHSELNLSSLELGDSALYFCASSVGQPNTEAFFGQGTRLTVV.

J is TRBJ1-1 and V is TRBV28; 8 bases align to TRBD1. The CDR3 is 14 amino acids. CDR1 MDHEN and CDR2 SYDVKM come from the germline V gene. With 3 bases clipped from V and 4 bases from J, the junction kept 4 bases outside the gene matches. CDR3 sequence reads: CASSLTGEGTEAFF. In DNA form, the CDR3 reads TGTGCCAGCAGTTTGACAGGGGAGGGCACTGAAGCTTTCTTT.

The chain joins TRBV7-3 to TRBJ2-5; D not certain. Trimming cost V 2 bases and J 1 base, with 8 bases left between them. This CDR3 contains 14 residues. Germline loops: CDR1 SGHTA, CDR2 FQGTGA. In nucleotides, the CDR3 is TGTGCCAGCAGCTTATCTGGCGGCCAAGAGACCCAGTACTTC. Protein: CASSLSGGQETQYF.

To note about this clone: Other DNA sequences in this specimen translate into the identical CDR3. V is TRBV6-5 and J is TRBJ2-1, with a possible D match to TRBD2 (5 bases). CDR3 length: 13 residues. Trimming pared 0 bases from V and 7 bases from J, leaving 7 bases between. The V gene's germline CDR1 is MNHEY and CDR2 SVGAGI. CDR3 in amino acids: CASSYSRDNEQFF. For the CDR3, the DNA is TGTGCCAGCAGTTACTCGAGGGATAATGAGCAGTTCTTC.

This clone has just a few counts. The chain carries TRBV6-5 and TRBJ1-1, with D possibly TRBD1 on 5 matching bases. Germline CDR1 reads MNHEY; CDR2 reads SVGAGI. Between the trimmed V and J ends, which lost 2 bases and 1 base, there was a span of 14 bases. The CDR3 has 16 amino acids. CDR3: CASSYGGRWGNTEAFF. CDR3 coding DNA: TGTGCCAGCAGTTACGGGGGAAGGTGGGGGAACACTGAAGCTTTCTTT.

Here the CDR3 reads CASSQDRVNTEAFF. CDR3 bases: TGTGCCAGCAGCCAGGACAGAGTAAACACTGAAGCTTTCTTT. The V gene is TRBV28, the J gene TRBJ1-1, with D maybe TRBD1 (6 bases). This CDR3 is 14 amino acids long. Looked up from germline, CDR1 is MDHEN and CDR2 is SYDVKM. V gave up 6 bases and J gave up 2 bases, with 13 bases separating them.

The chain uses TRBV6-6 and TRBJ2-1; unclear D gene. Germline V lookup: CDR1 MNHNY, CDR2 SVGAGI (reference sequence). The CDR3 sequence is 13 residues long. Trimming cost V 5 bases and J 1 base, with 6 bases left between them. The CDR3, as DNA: TGTGCCAGCAGTCAGTCGTCCTACAATGAGCAGTTCTTC. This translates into CASSQSSYNEQFF.

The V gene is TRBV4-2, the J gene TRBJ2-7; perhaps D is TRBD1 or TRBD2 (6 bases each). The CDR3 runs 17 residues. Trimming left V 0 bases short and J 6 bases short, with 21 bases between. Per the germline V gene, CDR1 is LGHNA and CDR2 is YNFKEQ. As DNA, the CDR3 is TGTGCCAGCAGCCAAGATGATCGGGGGCTCTTGAGAGGCGAGCAGTACTTC. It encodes CASSQDDRGLLRGEQYF.

The CDR3 nucleotides are TGTGCCAGTAGTAAACATTTAGGGGGGAACACTGAAGCTTTCTTT. Protein sequence: CASSKHLGGNTEAFF. The chain recombines TRBV19 with TRBJ1-1; tentative D call: TRBD1 (6 bases). The ends were cut back, 4 bases at V and 1 base at J, with 13 bases in the middle. The CDR3 contains 15 residues. CDR1 and CDR2 (germline): LNHDA, SQIVND (reference sequence).

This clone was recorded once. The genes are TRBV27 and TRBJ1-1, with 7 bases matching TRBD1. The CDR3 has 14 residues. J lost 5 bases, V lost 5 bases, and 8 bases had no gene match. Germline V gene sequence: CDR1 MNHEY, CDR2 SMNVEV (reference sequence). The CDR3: CASSGVTGWTEAFF. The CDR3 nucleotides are TGTGCCAGCAGTGGGGTGACAGGGTGGACTGAAGCTTTCTTT.

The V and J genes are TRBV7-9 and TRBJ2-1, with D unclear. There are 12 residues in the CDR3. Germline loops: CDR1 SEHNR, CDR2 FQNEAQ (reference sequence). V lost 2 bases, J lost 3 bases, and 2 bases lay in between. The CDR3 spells CASSLYYNEQFF. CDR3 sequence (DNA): TGTGCCAGCAGCTTATACTACAATGAGCAGTTCTTC.

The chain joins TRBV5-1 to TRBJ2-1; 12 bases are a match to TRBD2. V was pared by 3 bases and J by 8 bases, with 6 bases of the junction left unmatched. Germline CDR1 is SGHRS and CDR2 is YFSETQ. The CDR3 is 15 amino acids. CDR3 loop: CASSSTSGRMYEQFF. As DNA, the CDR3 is TGCGCCAGCAGCTCAACTAGCGGGAGGATGTATGAGCAGTTCTTC.